The table lists the clone carrying this T cell receptor (beta chain) with a few counts. What it recognizes is unknown. The source of the sample is a study of T cell repertoires in cytomegalovirus infection. At the level of the study: Indicated by public TCR beta signatures were CMV infection and matching HLA type.

Study-wide results and caveats: There were HLA-C-restricted CMV-specific TCR beta clonotypes dominating the ex vivo response. The cumulative frequency of public TCR beta families distinguished individuals who carried CMV together with the relevant HLA.

A single record per CDR3 protein comes from TCRdb applying MiXCR to the reads. The repertoire holds around 740,000 distinct CDR3 sequences, with roughly 36% as singletons. The CDR3 totals 14 residues. Germline V gene data show CDR1 as MDHEN and CDR2 as SYDVKM. Between the trimmed V and J ends, which lost 5 bases and 0 bases, there was a span of 8 bases. The chain has TRBV28 and TRBJ2-1; D is unresolved. Sample: PBMCs. The source is a human donor in good health (CMV status not recorded). Some clones in this sample may be carry-over from other donors' samples. CDR3 coding DNA: TGTGCCAGCAGTGCAGCGAGCTCCTACAATGAGCAGTTCTTC. Its protein is CASSAASSYNEQFF.